The clone carrying this T cell receptor (beta chain) was detected only a few times. These data belong to a study of cytomegalovirus exposure and HLA in healthy donors. The PCR made use of 60 Vbeta and 13 Jbeta primers. The table came from immunoSEQ multiplex PCR; TCRdb's copy has only in-frame clones and leaves some out. The data contain about 150,000 clones, 55% to 70% of them singletons. The ends were cut back, 6 bases at V and 4 bases at J, with 12 bases in the middle. CDR3 length equals 13 residues. Germline V gene data show CDR1 as KGHSH and CDR2 as LQKENI. Sequencing used PBMCs. This rearrangement joins TRBV18 to TRBJ1-1; D is ambiguous. The clonotype was recovered from a woman aged 60-75 years in good health and CMV-seropositive. Here the CDR3 reads CASSPIGSTEAFF. CDR3 coding DNA: TGTGCCAGCTCGCCGATCGGGAGCACTGAAGCTTTCTTT.